Shown below are 11 T cell receptor beta chains from a single sample sequenced in a study of cytomegalovirus exposure and HLA in healthy donors. PCR primers comprised 60 Vbeta and 13 Jbeta primers. Assay: immunoSEQ multiplex PCR; the TCRdb copy retains only in-frame clones and omits some. The table lists roughly 180,000 clones, approximately 80% of them singletons. Sequencing used PBMCs. These receptor sequences come from a male donor in good health and CMV-seronegative.

The chain links TRBV28 to TRBJ2-5; TRBD2 might be the D (5 bases). The CDR3 loop spans 13 amino acids. Germline V gene sequence: CDR1 MDHEN, CDR2 SYDVKM. V lost 6 bases and J lost 3, with 11 bases in between. The CDR3 protein is CASSRTGKETQYF. In DNA, the CDR3 is TGTGCCAGCAGCCGGACGGGAAAAGAGACCCAGTACTTC.

The chain couples TRBV7-8 to TRBJ1-2, with a tentative D call TRBD1 (6 bases). Trimming shortened V by 10 bases and J by 4 bases, and 19 bases separated the two germline ends. Germline loops: CDR1 SGHVS, CDR2 FQNEAQ. The CDR3 loop spans 14 amino acids. CDR3 loop: CATARRGYLYGYTF. In DNA, the CDR3 is TGTGCCACCGCCCGCAGGGGTTACCTCTATGGCTACACCTTC.

The V call is TRBV6-5, the J call TRBJ1-6; TRBD1 is a possible D gene (6 bases). The V end was cut by 4 bases, the J end by 6 bases, with 13 bases between. Germline V gene sequence: CDR1 MNHEY, CDR2 SVGAGI. This CDR3 has 15 amino acids. CDR3 DNA: TGTGCCAGCAGTTTGCAGGGGAGCGGTAATTCACCCCTCCACTTT. This sequence encodes CASSLQGSGNSPLHF.

The rearrangement links TRBV6-1 to TRBJ2-6; D gene uncertain. V lost 6 bases and J lost 2, with 11 bases in between. Germline V CDR1 and CDR2: MNHNS, SASEGT. CDR3 size: 15 residues. The CDR3 coding sequence is TGTGCCAGCAGCCCAGGCTCGGCTGGGGCCAACGTCCTGACTTTC. This codes for CASSPGSAGANVLTF.

V usage is TRBV7-3 and J usage is TRBJ2-6; tentative D call: TRBD2 (6 bases). CDR1 SGHTA and CDR2 FQGTGA come from the germline V gene. The length of the CDR3 is 18 residues. V lost 3 bases and J lost 4, with 19 bases in between. CDR3 nucleotides: TGTGCCAGCAGCTTTGGGGGAGGACATTCTTCGGGGGCCAACGTCCTGACTTTC. This translates into CASSFGGGHSSGANVLTF.

This chain joins TRBV11-3 and TRBJ2-1, with D perhaps matching TRBD1 (6 bases). The CDR3 runs to 15 residues. Germline loops: CDR1 SGHNT, CDR2 YENEEA. Deletions cut 2 bases from V and 8 bases from J, with 16 bases between. The CDR3 reads CASSLYSQGLDEQFF. CDR3 bases: TGTGCCAGCAGCTTATACAGCCAGGGGCTGGATGAGCAGTTCTTC.

The V call is TRBV27, the J call TRBJ2-5; 10 positions match TRBD1. From germline, CDR1 is MNHEY and CDR2 SMNVEV (reference sequence). The trim removed 6 bases at V and 4 bases at J, leaving 5 bases unmatched. CDR3 length: 14 amino acids. The CDR3 loop is CASSPGQGIETQYF. The CDR3 DNA reads as TGTGCCAGCAGCCCGGGACAGGGGATAGAGACCCAGTACTTC.

The rearrangement uses TRBV5-4 and TRBJ1-1, with 9 bases fitting TRBD1. The germline CDR1 and CDR2 sequences are SGHNT and YYREEE (reference sequence). J lost 4 bases, V lost 9 bases, and 1 base had no gene match. The CDR3 consists of 11 residues. CDR3 sequence: CATGQGTEAFF. The CDR3 DNA sequence: TGTGCCACGGGACAGGGCACTGAAGCTTTCTTT.

The chain uses TRBV5-1 and TRBJ2-3; tentatively, D is TRBD2 (5 bases). V was trimmed by 7 bases and J by 4 bases, leaving 16 bases between them. Germline lookup yields CDR1 SGHRS and CDR2 YFSETQ. The length of the CDR3 is 14 residues. This CDR3 reads CASSGLAEPDTQYF. The CDR3 DNA follows: TGCGCCAGCTCAGGACTTGCGGAACCAGATACGCAGTATTTT.

This clone was seen a handful of times. The chain uses TRBV7-2 and TRBJ2-7; 8 positions match TRBD2. The CDR3 has 16 amino acids. The germline CDR1 and CDR2 sequences are SGHTA and FQGNSA. The V segment lost 4 bases and the J segment 5 bases; nucleotides outside the gene matches: 13. The CDR3 DNA sequence: TGTGCCAGCAGCTCGGGGGGGGGCAGTAGCCGTCACGAGCAGTACTTC. Translating it yields CASSSGGGSSRHEQYF.

The chain combines TRBV5-6 with TRBJ2-3, with 10 bases identical to TRBD1. Germline CDR1 SGHDT, CDR2 YYEEEE. This CDR3 has 15 amino acids. Trimming took 4 bases from V and 6 from J; bases not matched to a gene: 8. In DNA form, the CDR3 reads TGTGCCAGCAGCCCATGGGGGACAGGGGCCGATACGCAGTATTTT. Its protein is CASSPWGTGADTQYF.